The clone carrying this T cell receptor beta chain has just one count. Its antigen is unidentified. The data stem from a study of identifying expanded T cells in peripheral blood. Whole-study findings and limits: Across healthy donors, higher total template counts meant significantly greater approximately two-week count variance. About 1.2 clones differed between technical replicates, versus about 15 and 19 over time.

Measured with immunoSEQ multiplex PCR; TCRdb has only the in-frame clones, and not every one. Found here are some 77,000 clones, around nine tenths of them singletons; the top ten hold roughly 19%. The CDR3 length is 14 residues. Looked up from germline, CDR1 is SGHRS and CDR2 is YFSETQ. Trimming removed 3 bases from V and 4 bases from J; junction bases left unmatched: 5. The chain links TRBV5-1 to TRBJ1-1; 8 nucleotides match TRBD1. The TCR sequence derives from a person aged 18 to 75 in good health. Input material: blood. The CDR3 sequence is CASSWLGQGTEAFF. The CDR3, as DNA: TGCGCCAGCAGCTGGCTCGGACAGGGCACTGAAGCTTTCTTT.